The following is a TCR beta chain sequence with its context. Most PBMC samples had 480 ng input DNA in six replicates. The assay was immunoSEQ multiplex PCR, and TCRdb's table has in-frame clones only and misses some. The profile shows 75,000 to 100,000 clones, 70% to 85% of them singletons. The sample belongs to a study of neoadjuvant anti-PD-1 for oral cavity cancer. Study background: Most patients had three to four biweekly doses of 3 mg/kg nivolumab before resection. Non-progressing patients received a fourth nivolumab dose near day 43, then surgery on days 50-56.

With 7 bases clipped from V and 0 bases from J, the junction kept 5 bases outside the gene matches. CDR1 MNHEY and CDR2 SVGAGI come from the germline V gene. The CDR3 is 14 residues long. J is TRBJ1-1 and V is TRBV6-5, with 7 bases aligning to TRBD1. The sequence was collected from a person between 40 and 80 years old with oral cavity squamous cell carcinoma. The input for sequencing was PBMCs, taken before nivolumab (anti-PD-1) treatment. The CDR3 loop reads CASTKDRMNTEAFF. The CDR3 region has the DNA TGTGCCAGCACCAAGGACAGGATGAACACTGAAGCTTTCTTT.